This T cell receptor (beta chain) was sequenced in a study of cytomegalovirus exposure and HLA in healthy donors. About the research overall: The study's early data release held tens of millions of unique TCRs from HLA-typed donors.

Germline V gene data show CDR1 as SGDLS and CDR2 as YYNGEE. The CDR3 length is 18 residues. Trimming shortened V by 0 bases and J by 0 bases, and 15 bases separated the two germline ends. Researchers ran the PCR with 60 Vbeta and 13 Jbeta primers. Libraries were prepared by immunoSEQ multiplex PCR; TCRdb keeps only in-frame clonotypes and omits some of them. The sample yields some 150,000 clones, about 83% seen once. Findings and caveats of the study: Immune exposure was documented only through CMV serostatus. The authors listed 180 or so TCR beta chains as cytomegalovirus-associated.

Notes on this clone: Its cognate antigen is unknown.

The clonotype originates from a woman between 35 and 50 years old in good health and CMV-seronegative. The V gene is TRBV9, the J gene TRBJ1-4; D ambiguous. The specimen was PBMCs. CDR3 loop: CASSVGTGLVSTNEKLFF. CDR3 nucleotides: TGTGCCAGCAGCGTAGGAACGGGTTTGGTTTCAACTAATGAAAAACTGTTTTTT.